This TCR beta chain was identified in a study of graft-versus-host responses after intestinal transplantation. Turning to the study itself: Multivisceral, liver-intestinal, or isolated intestinal transplants were performed in recipients. Each patient got anti-thymocyte globulin induction, then tacrolimus and steroids for approximately 3 years. General study findings and limits: Analysis identified GvH clones in recipient marrow, with some appearing first in ileum or blood.

Assay: immunoSEQ multiplex PCR; the TCRdb copy retains only in-frame clones and omits some. The data show about 66,000 clones, roughly 91% seen once. As concerns this clone: Antigen: not known.

The germline V gene has CDR1 SGHNT and CDR2 YYREEE (reference sequence). The CDR3 covers 11 residues. This material consisted of unstimulated CD8+ T cells sorted from spleen or lymph node cells, taken before intestinal transplant. This chain links TRBV5-4 with TRBJ2-1; tentative D call: TRBD1 (7 bases). The TCR comes from a human donor who received an intestinal transplant. The CDR3 here is CATRGAGEQFF. CDR3 nucleotides: TGTGCAACCAGGGGGGCGGGGGAGCAGTTCTTC.